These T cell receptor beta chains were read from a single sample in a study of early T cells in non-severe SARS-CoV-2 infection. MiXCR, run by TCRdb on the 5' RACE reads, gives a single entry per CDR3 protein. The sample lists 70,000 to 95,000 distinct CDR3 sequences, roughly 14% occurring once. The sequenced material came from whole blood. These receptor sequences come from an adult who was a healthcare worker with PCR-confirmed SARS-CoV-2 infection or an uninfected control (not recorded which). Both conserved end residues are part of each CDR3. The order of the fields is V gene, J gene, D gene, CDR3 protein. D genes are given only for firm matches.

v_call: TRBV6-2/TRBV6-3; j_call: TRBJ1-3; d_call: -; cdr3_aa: CASTPPLRILHSGNTIYF
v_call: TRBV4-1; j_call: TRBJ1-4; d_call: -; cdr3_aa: CASSQRRGSNEKLFF
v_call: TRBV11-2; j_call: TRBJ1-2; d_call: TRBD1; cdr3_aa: CASSTWTGLKGYTF
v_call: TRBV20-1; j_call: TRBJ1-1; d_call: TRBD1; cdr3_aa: CSAVRDRALTEAFF
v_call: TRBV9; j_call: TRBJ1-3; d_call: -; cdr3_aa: CASSGEPGSRNTIYF
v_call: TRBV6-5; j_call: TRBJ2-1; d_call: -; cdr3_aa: CASSYEGGRTNEQFF
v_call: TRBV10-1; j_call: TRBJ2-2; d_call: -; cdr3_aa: CASRSTSSGELFF
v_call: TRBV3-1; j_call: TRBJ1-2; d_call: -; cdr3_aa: CASSQAQGGRDDGYTF
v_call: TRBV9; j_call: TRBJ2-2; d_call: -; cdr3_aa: CASSVAWTGELFF
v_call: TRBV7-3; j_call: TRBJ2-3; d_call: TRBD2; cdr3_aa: CANSLTGGRTDTQYF
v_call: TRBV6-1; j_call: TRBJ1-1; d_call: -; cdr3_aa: CASKGLPNTEAFF
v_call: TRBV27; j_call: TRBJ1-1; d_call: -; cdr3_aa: CASTTYGGGGTEAFF
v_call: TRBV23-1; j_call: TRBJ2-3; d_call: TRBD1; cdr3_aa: CASSTQGAGDTQYF
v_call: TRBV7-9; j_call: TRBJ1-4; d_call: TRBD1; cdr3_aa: CASSPGGSNEKLFF
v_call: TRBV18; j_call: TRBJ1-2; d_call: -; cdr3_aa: CASSPSTAANYGYTF
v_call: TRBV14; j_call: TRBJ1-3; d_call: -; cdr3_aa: CASSQEGTLSSGNTIYF
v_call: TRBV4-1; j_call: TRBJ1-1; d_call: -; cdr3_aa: CASSRFGFMNTEAFF
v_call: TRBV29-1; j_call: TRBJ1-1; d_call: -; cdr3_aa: CSVGQGNTEAFF
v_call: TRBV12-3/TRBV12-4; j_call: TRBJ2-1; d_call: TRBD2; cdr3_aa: CASRDGRYNEQFF
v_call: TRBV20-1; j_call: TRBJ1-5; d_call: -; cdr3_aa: CSASDSRLTQPQHF
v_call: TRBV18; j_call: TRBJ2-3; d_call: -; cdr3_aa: CASSPSATGANTQYF
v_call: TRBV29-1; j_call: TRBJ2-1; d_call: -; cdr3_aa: CSVATGRTPNEQFF
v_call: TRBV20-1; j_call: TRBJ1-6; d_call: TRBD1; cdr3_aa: CSARNRGSSNSPLHF
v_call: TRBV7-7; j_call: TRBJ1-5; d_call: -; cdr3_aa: CASSLSSRTPQHF
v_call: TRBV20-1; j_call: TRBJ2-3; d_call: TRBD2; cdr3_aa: CSARDIAGADTQYF
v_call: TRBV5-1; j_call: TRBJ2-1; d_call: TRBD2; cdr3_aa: CASSFWTSGASSYNEQFF
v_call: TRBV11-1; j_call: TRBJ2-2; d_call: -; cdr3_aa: CASSPKTGAGELFF
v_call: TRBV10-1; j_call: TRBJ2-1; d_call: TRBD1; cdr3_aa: CASSESTGAHEQFF
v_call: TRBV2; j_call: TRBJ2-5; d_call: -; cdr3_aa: CASRFYGTPKETQYF
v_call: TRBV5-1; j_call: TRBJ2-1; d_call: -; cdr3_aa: CASSLGTENEQFF